These 18 T cell receptor beta chains came from one sample sequenced in a study of blood T cell repertoires in COVID-19. TCRdb's copy holds only in-frame clones and misses some; the assay was immunoSEQ multiplex PCR. This table holds more than 300,000 clones, 87% found once. Sequences were obtained from PBMCs or T cells enriched from blood (not recorded which). These receptors came from a woman aged 25 to 39 who had recovered from COVID-19.

The V call is TRBV4-2, the J call TRBJ2-5; 14 bases agree with TRBD2. Per the germline V gene, CDR1 is LGHNA and CDR2 is YNFKEQ. V lost 3 bases, J lost 5 bases, and 5 bases stayed unmatched. The CDR3 is 16 residues long. CDR3 loop: CASSQATSGGDETQYF. CDR3 coding DNA: TGTGCCAGCAGCCAGGCGACTAGCGGGGGGGATGAGACCCAGTACTTC.

V gene TRBV4-3 combines with J gene TRBJ1-4; D unresolved. Trimming left V 1 base short and J 0 bases short, with 15 bases between. The germline gives CDR1 LGHNA, CDR2 YSLEER. The CDR3 totals 18 residues. The chain's CDR3 is CASSQATEGRSTNEKLFF. DNA for the CDR3: TGCGCCAGCAGCCAAGCGACCGAGGGCCGTTCAACTAATGAAAAACTGTTTTTT.

V and J are TRBV7-2 and TRBJ2-3; 9 bases line up with TRBD2. There are 16 residues in the CDR3. Trimming at V came to 6 bases and at J to 4 bases, leaving 11 bases not matched to a gene. From germline, CDR1 is SGHTA and CDR2 FQGNSA. The CDR3 bases are TGTGCCAGCAGGACGGGCCAGCGGGGGGTGGCAGATACGCAGTATTTT. It specifies CASRTGQRGVADTQYF.

CDR3 sequence (DNA): TGCAGTGCTAGTTCGCCGGGACTAGCAGAAAACGAGCAGTACTTC. Its translation is CSASSPGLAENEQYF. V gene TRBV20-1 combines with J gene TRBJ2-7; 9 bases match TRBD2. Trimming at V came to 3 bases and at J to 5 bases, leaving 11 bases not matched to a gene. The germline V gene has CDR1 DFQATT and CDR2 SNEGSKA (reference sequence). The CDR3 length is 15 residues.

The rearrangement joins TRBV6-5 to TRBJ1-1; maybe TRBD1 (6 bases). Germline CDR1 and CDR2: MNHEY and SVGAGI. The CDR3 totals 15 residues. Trimming took 6 bases from V and 5 from J, leaving 19 bases between them. CDR3 residues: CASRTRGGAYTEAFF. CDR3 bases: TGTGCCAGCAGGACTCGTGGGGGGGCGTATACTGAAGCTTTCTTT.

In this sample, this clone turned up a few times. J is TRBJ1-4 and V is TRBV15; a weak D match, TRBD1 (6 bases). The ends were cut back, 0 bases at V and 3 bases at J, with 11 bases in the middle. CDR1 and CDR2 (germline): LNHNV, YYDKDF (reference sequence). The CDR3 runs to 16 residues. CDR3 in amino acids: CATSRDLQGPNEKLFF. DNA for the CDR3: TGTGCCACCAGCAGAGACTTGCAGGGGCCTAATGAAAAACTGTTTTTT. Together with reference TRBV15 and TRBJ1-4, the CDR3 gives the full variable domain: DAMVIQNPRYQVTQFGKPVTLSCSQTLNHNVMYWYQQKSSQAPKLLFHYYDKDFNNEADTPDNFQSRRPNTSFCFLDIRSPGLGDTAMYLCATSRDLQGPNEKLFFGSGTQLSVL.

This clone was counted between two and nine times. The chain carries TRBV7-2 and TRBJ1-1; 10 bases match TRBD1. The CDR3 covers 15 residues. With 5 bases clipped from V and 8 bases from J, the junction kept 11 bases outside the gene matches. Germline-derived CDR1 and CDR2 are SGHTA and FQGNSA. The CDR3 DNA reads as TGTGCCAGCAGCCCCACCAGGGACAGGGGATCCGAAGCTTTCTTT. Protein sequence: CASSPTRDRGSEAFF.

V usage is TRBV6-5 and J usage is TRBJ2-2; 8 nucleotides match TRBD2. V dropped 6 bases and J dropped 6; count of bases not matched to a gene: 6. The germline gives CDR1 MNHEY, CDR2 SVGAGI. The CDR3 spans 14 residues. CDR3: CASRIPGGAGELFF. The CDR3, as DNA: TGTGCCAGCAGAATCCCGGGGGGGGCCGGGGAGCTGTTTTTT.

This chain joins TRBV6-4 and TRBJ2-2; TRBD1 matches at 8 bases. Germline lookup yields CDR1 MRHNA and CDR2 SNTAGT. The CDR3 is 17 amino acids. Trimming cost V 5 bases and J 0 bases; bases outside gene matches: 8. CDR3 region: CASSRTGLGPNTGELFF. The CDR3 region has the DNA TGTGCCAGCAGTCGGACAGGGCTTGGTCCGAACACCGGGGAGCTGTTTTTT.

The genes are TRBV28 and TRBJ1-2; D is ambiguous. The CDR3 is 14 residues long. V shed 6 bases and J shed 0 bases, with 11 bases lying between them. Germline CDR1 is MDHEN and CDR2 is SYDVKM. The CDR3 DNA is TGTGCCAGCAGCGAGGGTCGGTCTAACTATGGCTACACCTTC. This gives the protein CASSEGRSNYGYTF.

V and J are TRBV3-1 (or the pseudogene TRBV3-2) and TRBJ2-7; D is perhaps TRBD2 (6 bases). Germline V CDR1 and CDR2: LGHDT, YNNKEL (reference sequence). The V end was cut by 5 bases, the J end by 0 bases, with 23 bases between. The CDR3 contains 18 residues. CDR3: CASSRKIGSGSYSYEQYF. The CDR3 region has the DNA TGTGCCAGCAGCAGAAAGATTGGCAGCGGGTCCTACTCCTACGAGCAGTACTTC.

The V and J genes are TRBV30 and TRBJ1-5; D gene ambiguous. V was cut by 5 bases and J by 6 bases, with 14 bases left in between. The CDR3 contains 13 residues. Germline V gene sequence: CDR1 GTSNPN, CDR2 SVGIG (reference sequence). Written as DNA, the CDR3 is TGTGCCTGGGGCCAGGAGGGTGGTCAGCCCCAGCATTTT. This sequence encodes CAWGQEGGQPQHF.

This rearrangement joins TRBV5-1 to TRBJ1-1, with 9 bases fitting TRBD1. The length of the CDR3 is 14 residues. With V trimmed by 4 bases and J by 5 bases, 6 bases remained unmatched. The germline V gene encodes CDR1 SGHRS and CDR2 YFSETQ. The CDR3 spells CASSQTGGGTEAFF. CDR3 nucleotide sequence: TGCGCCAGCAGCCAAACAGGGGGCGGAACTGAAGCTTTCTTT.

The V gene is TRBV2, the J gene TRBJ2-2; tentative D call: TRBD1 (6 bases). V lost 5 bases to trimming and J lost 2 bases, with 9 bases between them. CDR1 is SNHLY, CDR2 FYNNEI, per germline. This CDR3 contains 14 residues. The CDR3 protein is CASSLDSNTGELFF. The CDR3 DNA follows: TGTGCCAGCAGTTTGGACAGCAACACCGGGGAGCTGTTTTTT.

The V and J genes are TRBV4-3 and TRBJ2-6; maybe TRBD1 (6 bases). CDR1 LGHNA and CDR2 YSLEER come from the germline V gene. V lost 0 bases, J lost 4 bases, and 16 bases lay in between. The CDR3 is 18 residues long. CDR3 coding DNA: TGCGCCAGCAGCCAAGATGCGAGACAGGCGGCCGGGGCCAACGTCCTGACTTTC. It codes for CASSQDARQAAGANVLTF.

The chain has TRBV4-3 and TRBJ1-4, with D hard to call. Germline V lookup: CDR1 LGHNA, CDR2 YSLEER. The length of the CDR3 is 15 residues. The ends were cut back, 4 bases at V and 6 bases at J, with 15 bases in the middle. The CDR3 region has the DNA TGCGCCAGCAGCCCCAAGCGGGCAGACCATGAAAAACTGTTTTTT. This translates into CASSPKRADHEKLFF.

The CDR3 protein is CASSYSWRESYNSPLHF. The CDR3 region has the DNA TGTGCCAGCAGTTACTCTTGGAGGGAGTCCTATAATTCACCCCTCCACTTT. J is TRBJ1-6 and V is TRBV6-2 or TRBV6-3; D is unclear. V lost 0 bases and J lost 1, with 10 bases in between. Germline CDR1 and CDR2: MNHEY and SVGEGT. The CDR3 is made up of 17 amino acids.

This clone was detected a few times. The chain joins TRBV6-1 to TRBJ1-5; 8 nucleotides align to TRBD1. Trimming took 4 bases from V and 4 from J; bases not matched to a gene: 9. This CDR3 region has 16 residues. CDR1 and CDR2 from the germline V gene are MNHNS and SASEGT. The CDR3 sequence is CASSADRGWWNQPQHF. For the CDR3, the DNA is TGTGCCAGCAGTGCCGACAGGGGATGGTGGAATCAGCCCCAGCATTTT.